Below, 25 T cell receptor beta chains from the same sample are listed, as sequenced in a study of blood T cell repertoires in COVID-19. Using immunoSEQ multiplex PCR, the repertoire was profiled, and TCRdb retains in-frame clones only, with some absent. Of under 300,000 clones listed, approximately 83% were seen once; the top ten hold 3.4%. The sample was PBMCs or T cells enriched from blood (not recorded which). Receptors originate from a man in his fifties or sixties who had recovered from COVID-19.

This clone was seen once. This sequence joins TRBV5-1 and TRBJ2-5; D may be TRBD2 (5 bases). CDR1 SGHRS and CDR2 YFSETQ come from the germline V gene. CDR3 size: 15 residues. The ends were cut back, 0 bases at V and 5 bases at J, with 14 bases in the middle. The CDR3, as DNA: TGCGCCAGCAGCTTGGTAGGGCCTGGGGAGGAGACCCAGTACTTC. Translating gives CASSLVGPGEETQYF.

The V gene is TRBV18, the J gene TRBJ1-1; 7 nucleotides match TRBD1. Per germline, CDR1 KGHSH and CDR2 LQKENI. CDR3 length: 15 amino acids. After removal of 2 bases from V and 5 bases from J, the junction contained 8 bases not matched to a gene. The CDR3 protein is CASSPTQGGETEAFF. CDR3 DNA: TGTGCCAGCTCACCAACGCAGGGGGGCGAAACTGAAGCTTTCTTT.

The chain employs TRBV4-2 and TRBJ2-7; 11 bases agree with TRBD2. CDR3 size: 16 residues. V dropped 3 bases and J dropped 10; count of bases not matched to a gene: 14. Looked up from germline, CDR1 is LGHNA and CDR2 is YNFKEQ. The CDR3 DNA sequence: TGTGCCAGCAGCCAGTTACCCCTAGCGGGAGGCCAGGAACAGTACTTC. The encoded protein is CASSQLPLAGGQEQYF.

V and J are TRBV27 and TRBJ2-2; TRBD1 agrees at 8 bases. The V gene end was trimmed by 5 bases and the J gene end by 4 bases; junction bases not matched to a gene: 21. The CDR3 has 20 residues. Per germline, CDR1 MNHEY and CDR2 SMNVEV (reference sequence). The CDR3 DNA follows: TGTGCCAGCAGTCCCCCCCAGGGGGCTCGCTCGATTTTGATCACCGGGGAGCTGTTTTTT. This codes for CASSPPQGARSILITGELFF.

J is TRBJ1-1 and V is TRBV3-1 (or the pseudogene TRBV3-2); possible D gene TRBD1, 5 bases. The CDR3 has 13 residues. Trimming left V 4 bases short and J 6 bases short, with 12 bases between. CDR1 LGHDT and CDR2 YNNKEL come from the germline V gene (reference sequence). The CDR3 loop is CASSRGGKAEAFF. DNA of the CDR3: TGTGCCAGCAGCCGGGGGGGTAAGGCTGAAGCTTTCTTT.

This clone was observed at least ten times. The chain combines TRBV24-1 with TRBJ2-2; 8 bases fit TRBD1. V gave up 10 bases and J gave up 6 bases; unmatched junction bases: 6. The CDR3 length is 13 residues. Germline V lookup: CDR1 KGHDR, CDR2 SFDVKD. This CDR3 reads CATVGRGPGELFF. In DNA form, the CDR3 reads TGTGCCACAGTTGGCAGGGGGCCCGGGGAGCTGTTTTTT.

DNA of the CDR3: TGTGCCAGCAGTTTATCGGACTCTGACCCCCATCAGCCCCAGCATTTT. The encoded protein is CASSLSDSDPHQPQHF. The genes are TRBV28 and TRBJ1-5, with no clear D. The CDR3 loop spans 16 amino acids. Germline loops: CDR1 MDHEN, CDR2 SYDVKM. V lost 1 base and J lost 5, with 15 bases in between.

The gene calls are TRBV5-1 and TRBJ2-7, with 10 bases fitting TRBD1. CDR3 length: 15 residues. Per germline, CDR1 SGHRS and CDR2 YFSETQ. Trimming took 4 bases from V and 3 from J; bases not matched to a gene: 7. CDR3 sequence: CASSPGQGENYEQYF. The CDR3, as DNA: TGCGCCAGCAGCCCCGGACAGGGGGAGAACTACGAGCAGTACTTC.

Here the CDR3 DNA reads TGTGCCAGTAGTAGCGGGCACAGTTTAAGTCTTACTGAAGCTTTCTTT. Its translation is CASSSGHSLSLTEAFF. The chain recombines TRBV19 with TRBJ1-1; D ambiguous. CDR3 length: 16 residues. Trimming took 4 bases from V and 5 from J, leaving 20 bases between them. Germline V gene lookup returns CDR1 LNHDA and CDR2 SQIVND (reference sequence).

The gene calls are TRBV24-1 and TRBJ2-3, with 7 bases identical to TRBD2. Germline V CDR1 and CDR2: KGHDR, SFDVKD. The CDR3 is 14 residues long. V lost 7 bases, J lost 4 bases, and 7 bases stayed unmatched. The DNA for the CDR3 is TGTGCCACCAGGGCGGGAGTGACTGCAGATACGCAGTATTTT. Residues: CATRAGVTADTQYF.

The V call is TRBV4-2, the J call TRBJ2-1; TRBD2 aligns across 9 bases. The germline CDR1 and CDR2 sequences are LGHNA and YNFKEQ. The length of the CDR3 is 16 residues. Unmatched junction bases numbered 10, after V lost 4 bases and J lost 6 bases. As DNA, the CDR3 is TGTGCCAGCAGCCGGGGTAGCGGGGGCACGTTCAATGAGCAGTTCTTC. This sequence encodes CASSRGSGGTFNEQFF.

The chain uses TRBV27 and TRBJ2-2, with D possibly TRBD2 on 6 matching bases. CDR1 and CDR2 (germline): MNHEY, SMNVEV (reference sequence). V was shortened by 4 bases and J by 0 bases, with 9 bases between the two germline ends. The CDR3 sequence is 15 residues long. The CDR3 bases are TGTGCCAGCAGTTCGGGAGCAGCGAACACCGGGGAGCTGTTTTTT. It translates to CASSSGAANTGELFF.

The CDR3 DNA reads TGTGCTAGTGGTTTGGACCCCGGGAGGGCCCAACTGCGCAATCAGCCCCAGCATTTT. Residues: CASGLDPGRAQLRNQPQHF. The chain combines TRBV12-5 with TRBJ1-5; D is unclear. This CDR3 spans 19 amino acids. Germline CDR1 is LGHNT and CDR2 is FRNRAP. The ends were cut back, 1 base at V and 2 bases at J, with 21 bases in the middle. The variable domain in full, with the rest retrieved from reference TRBV12-5 and TRBJ1-5, is DARVTQTPRHKVTEMGQEVTMRCQPILGHNTVFWYRQTMMQGLELLAYFRNRAPLDDSGMPKDRFSAEMPDATLATLKIQPSEPRDSAVYFCASGLDPGRAQLRNQPQHFGDGTRLSIL.

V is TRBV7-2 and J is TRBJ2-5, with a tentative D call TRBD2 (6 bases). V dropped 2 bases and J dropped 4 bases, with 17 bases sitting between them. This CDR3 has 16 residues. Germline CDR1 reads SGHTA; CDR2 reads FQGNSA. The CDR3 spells CASSLQLATNGETQYF. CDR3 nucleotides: TGTGCCAGCAGCTTACAACTAGCAACAAACGGAGAGACCCAGTACTTC. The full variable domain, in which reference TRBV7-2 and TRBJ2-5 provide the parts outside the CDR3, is GAGVSQSPSNKVTEKGKDVELRCDPISGHTALYWYRQSLGQGLEFLIYFQGNSAPDKSGLPSDRFSAERTGGSVSTLTIQRTQQEDSAVYLCASSLQLATNGETQYFGPGTRLLVL.

CDR3 in DNA: TGTGCCATCAGGGGCCAGCAGTTCTTC. Encoded protein: CAIRGQQFF. The chain carries TRBV10-3 and TRBJ2-1; D is uncertain. V was clipped by 6 bases and J by 11 bases, with 5 bases between them. CDR1 and CDR2 from the germline V gene are ENHRY and SYGVKD. The CDR3 runs to 9 residues.

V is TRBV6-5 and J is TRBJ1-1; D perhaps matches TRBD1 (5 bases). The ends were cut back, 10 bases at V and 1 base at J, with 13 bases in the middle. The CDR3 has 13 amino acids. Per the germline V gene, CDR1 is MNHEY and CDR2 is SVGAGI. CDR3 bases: TGTGCCACCCAGGTACAGGCGAACACTGAAGCTTTCTTT. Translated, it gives CATQVQANTEAFF.

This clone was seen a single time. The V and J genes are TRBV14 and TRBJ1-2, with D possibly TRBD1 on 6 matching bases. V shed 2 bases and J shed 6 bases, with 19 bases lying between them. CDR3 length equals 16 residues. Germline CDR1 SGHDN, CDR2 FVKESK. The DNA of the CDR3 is TGTGCCAGCAGCCAACTTAAAACCCAGGCAGGGGATGGCTACACCTTC. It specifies CASSQLKTQAGDGYTF. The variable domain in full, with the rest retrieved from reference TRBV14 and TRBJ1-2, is EAGVTQFPSHSVIEKGQTVTLRCDPISGHDNLYWYRRVMGKEIKFLLHFVKESKQDESGMPNNRFLAERTGGTYSTLKVQPAELEDSGVYFCASSQLKTQAGDGYTFGSGTRLTVV.

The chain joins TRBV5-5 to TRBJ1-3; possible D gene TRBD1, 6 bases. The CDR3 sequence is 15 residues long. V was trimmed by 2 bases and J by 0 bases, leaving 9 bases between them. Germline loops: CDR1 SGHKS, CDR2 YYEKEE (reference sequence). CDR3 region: CASSFTGSSGNTIYF. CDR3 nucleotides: TGTGCCAGCAGCTTCACAGGGAGCTCTGGAAACACCATATATTTT.

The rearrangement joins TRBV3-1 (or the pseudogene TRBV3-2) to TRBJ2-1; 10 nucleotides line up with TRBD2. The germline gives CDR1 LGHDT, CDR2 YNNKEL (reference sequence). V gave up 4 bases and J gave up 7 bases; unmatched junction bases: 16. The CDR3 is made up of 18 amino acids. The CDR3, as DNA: TGTGCCAGCAGCCTAAAAATGGGGTGGGGACTAGCGTCTAATGAGCAGTTCTTC. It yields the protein CASSLKMGWGLASNEQFF.

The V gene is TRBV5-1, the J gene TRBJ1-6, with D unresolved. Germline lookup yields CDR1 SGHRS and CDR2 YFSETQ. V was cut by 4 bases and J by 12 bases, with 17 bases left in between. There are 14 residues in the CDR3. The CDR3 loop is CASSVQEAIGPLHF. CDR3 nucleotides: TGCGCCAGCAGCGTTCAGGAGGCGATAGGACCCCTCCACTTT.

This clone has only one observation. The CDR3 coding sequence is TGTGCCAGCAGAGACGCAGGGGCGAGAAAGACCCAGTACTTC. This gives the protein CASRDAGARKTQYF. The chain links TRBV27 to TRBJ2-5, with D maybe TRBD1 (6 bases). V was cut by 6 bases and J by 6 bases, with 17 bases left in between. This CDR3 comprises 14 residues. Germline CDR1 and CDR2: MNHEY and SMNVEV (reference sequence).

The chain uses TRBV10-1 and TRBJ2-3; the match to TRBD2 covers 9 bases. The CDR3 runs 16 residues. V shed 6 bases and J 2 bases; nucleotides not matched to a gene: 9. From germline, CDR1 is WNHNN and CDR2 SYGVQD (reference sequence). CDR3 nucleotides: TGCGCCAGCAGCCCCCTCGGCGGGAGGGTCACAGATACGCAGTATTTT. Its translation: CASSPLGGRVTDTQYF.

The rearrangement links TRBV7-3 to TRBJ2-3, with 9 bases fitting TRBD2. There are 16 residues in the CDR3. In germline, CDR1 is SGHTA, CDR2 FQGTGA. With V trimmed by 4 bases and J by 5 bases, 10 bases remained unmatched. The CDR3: CASSSRGAGGGDTQYF. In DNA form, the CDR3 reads TGTGCCAGCAGCTCCCGCGGGGCGGGAGGGGGAGATACGCAGTATTTT.

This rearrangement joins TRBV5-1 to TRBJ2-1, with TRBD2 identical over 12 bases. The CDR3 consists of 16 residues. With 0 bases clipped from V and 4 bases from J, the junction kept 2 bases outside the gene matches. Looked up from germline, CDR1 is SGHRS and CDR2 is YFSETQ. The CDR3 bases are TGCGCCAGCAGCTTGGAGGGGACTAGCGGGTACAATGAGCAGTTCTTC. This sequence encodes CASSLEGTSGYNEQFF.

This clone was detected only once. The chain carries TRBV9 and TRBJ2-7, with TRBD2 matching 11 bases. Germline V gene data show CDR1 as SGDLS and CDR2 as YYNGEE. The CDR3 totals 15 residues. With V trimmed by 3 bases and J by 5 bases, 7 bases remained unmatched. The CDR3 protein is CASSATSGGGNEQYF. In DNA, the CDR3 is TGTGCCAGCAGCGCAACTAGCGGGGGTGGGAACGAGCAGTACTTC.